This entry lists 3 T cell receptor beta chains sequenced from one sample in a study of spatial heterogeneity in lung cancer. TCRdb re-called the 5' RACE reads through MiXCR, storing one row per CDR3 protein. The data contain around 60,000 distinct CDR3 sequences, 8.4% of them seen just once; the ten biggest clones take up roughly 16%. Time point of the sample: sample taken at primary tumor resection. The authors sequenced whole RNA from tumor, nontumor lung or frozen PBMC without sorting. Sequencing used PBMCs, obtained at surgery. These receptors all stem from a female donor with early-stage non-small cell lung cancer.

This chain links TRBV6-5 with TRBJ1-5; 7 bases map to TRBD1. Germline-derived CDR1 and CDR2 are MNHEY and SVGAGI. The CDR3 consists of 16 residues. Trimming cost V 5 bases and J 0 bases; bases outside gene matches: 7. CDR3 loop: CASSVTGTYSNQPQHF. In nucleotides, the CDR3 is TGTGCCAGCAGTGTGACAGGGACCTATAGCAATCAGCCCCAGCATTTT.

A few counts support this clonotype. The genes are TRBV20-1 and TRBJ2-1; tentative D call: TRBD1 (5 bases). The V gene lost 3 bases and the J gene lost 7 bases, with 16 bases spanning the gap. The CDR3 covers 14 residues. Germline V CDR1 and CDR2: DFQATT, SNEGSKA (reference sequence). The CDR3 reads CSASSGYSLNEQFF. The CDR3 DNA is TGCAGTGCTAGTTCAGGGTATTCCCTAAATGAGCAGTTCTTC.

This clonotype occurred many times. The chain uses TRBV11-2 and TRBJ2-6, with a weak D call TRBD1 (5 bases). Germline CDR1 SGHAT, CDR2 FQNNGV. The CDR3 runs 16 residues. V lost 4 bases, J lost 1 base, and 11 bases lay in between. The CDR3 loop is CASSSHSGSGANVLTF. The CDR3 coding sequence is TGTGCCAGCAGCTCCCATTCAGGGTCTGGGGCCAACGTCCTGACTTTC.